A selection of T cell receptor beta chains follows, all from one sample in a study of T cell clones after liver transplantation. The table came from immunoSEQ multiplex PCR; TCRdb's copy has only in-frame clones and leaves some out. The data show about 99,000 clones, 80% to 90% seen once. The sample here was CD4+ T cells from blood, taken around 50 months after liver transplant. All receptors come from a human patient who received a liver transplant. A share of the T cells may be of graft donor origin. CDR3s include the opening cysteine and the closing phenylalanine or tryptophan. The D gene is left open where the match is weak. Rows give clone size only sometimes, using once, few, many, or a class for an expanded clone.

j_call v_call clone_size cdr3_length d_call cdr3_aa cdr3_nt
TRBJ2-7 TRBV5-4 once 16 - CASSLAGRLSGYEQYF TGTGCCAGCAGCTTGGCGGGACGGCTCTCGGGCTACGAGCAGTACTTC
TRBJ2-7 TRBV9 - 16 TRBD1 CASSAPTGTGSHEQYF TGTGCCAGCAGCGCTCCCACCGGGACAGGGTCCCACGAGCAGTACTTC
TRBJ1-3 TRBV28 once 14 - CASLQAGSGNTIYF TGTGCCAGCCTTCAGGCCGGGTCTGGAAACACCATATATTTT
TRBJ1-2 TRBV5-4 - 15 - CASSPRGGAVDGYTF TGTGCCAGCAGCCCTCGTGGGGGGGCGGTCGATGGCTACACCTTC
TRBJ1-5 TRBV7-8 few 16 TRBD1 CASSLRAGQSGQPQHF TGTGCCAGCAGCTTAAGGGCGGGACAGTCGGGTCAGCCCCAGCATTTT
TRBJ1-2 TRBV28 - 13 - CASSSGYNYGYTF TGTGCCAGCAGTTCCGGTTATAACTATGGCTACACCTTC
TRBJ1-5 TRBV9 few 14 - CASSPGLGNQPQHF TGTGCCAGCAGCCCTGGACTAGGCAATCAGCCCCAGCATTTT
TRBJ2-2 TRBV4-1 - 17 TRBD1 CASSYRDRGPNTGELFF TGCGCCAGCAGCTACCGGGACAGGGGGCCGAACACCGGGGAGCTGTTTTTT
TRBJ1-1 TRBV7-9 - 13 - CASSHPGGLEAFF TGTGCCAGCAGCCATCCAGGCGGGTTAGAAGCTTTCTTT
TRBJ1-2 TRBV19 - 14 - CASRIQGVLYGYTF TGTGCCAGCCGTATCCAGGGTGTCCTTTATGGCTACACCTTC
TRBJ1-1 TRBV11-2 - 14 - CASSSGTVNTEAFF TGTGCCAGCAGCTCCGGGACGGTGAACACTGAAGCTTTCTTT
TRBJ2-2 TRBV9 - 12 - CASSVAFGELFF TGTGCCAGCAGCGTAGCCTTCGGGGAGCTGTTTTTT
TRBJ2-2 TRBV14 - 15 - CASSPGPLNTGELFF TGTGCCAGCAGCCCGGGCCCCCTTAACACCGGGGAGCTGTTTTTT
TRBJ2-1 TRBV19 - 22 TRBD2 CASSIGPTRGLAGGPGYNEQFF TGTGCCAGTAGTATTGGGCCCACCCGGGGTCTAGCGGGGGGGCCGGGCTACAATGAGCAGTTCTTC
TRBJ2-7 TRBV21-1 few 15 - CASSKRWNSSYEQYF TGTGCCAGCAGCAAACGGTGGAACAGCTCCTACGAGCAGTACTTC
TRBJ2-7 TRBV30 - 12 TRBD1 CATGTGIYEQYF TGTGCTACCGGGACAGGGATCTACGAGCAGTACTTC
TRBJ2-3 TRBV7-7 once 13 - CASSLGGPDTQYF TGTGCCAGCAGCTTAGGGGGTCCAGATACGCAGTATTTT
TRBJ2-4 TRBV29-1 - 13 - CSVEDSAKNIQYF TGCAGCGTTGAAGATTCAGCCAAAAACATTCAGTACTTC
TRBJ1-2 TRBV21-1 - 13 - CASSKLGKTGYTF TGTGCCAGCAGCAAGCTGGGTAAGACTGGCTACACCTTC
TRBJ2-7 TRBV5-1 - 15 - CASSLVEDSTDEQYF TGCGCCAGCAGCTTGGTCGAAGACTCTACGGACGAGCAGTACTTC
TRBJ2-4 TRBV7-2 - 12 - CASSLGVDDQYF TGTGCCAGCAGCTTAGGTGTGGATGATCAGTACTTC
TRBJ2-7 TRBV5-1 - 15 TRBD1 CASSIRTGGPYEQYF TGCGCCAGCAGCATACGGACAGGGGGACCCTACGAGCAGTACTTC
TRBJ2-3 TRBV7-3 - 15 - CASSAEGGREDTQYF TGTGCCAGCAGCGCAGAGGGGGGCCGAGAAGATACGCAGTATTTT
TRBJ2-1 TRBV2 - 15 TRBD1 CASSGGTGTYNEQFF TGTGCCAGCAGTGGTGGGACAGGGACCTACAATGAGCAGTTCTTC
TRBJ1-1 TRBV6-4 - 14 TRBD1 CASRRDRGSTEAFF TGTGCCAGCCGAAGAGACAGGGGGTCCACTGAAGCTTTCTTT